This TCR beta chain was captured in a study of CD8 T cell repertoires and HIV-1 epitope variants. Some clones are missing from TCRdb's copy, which holds only in-frame ones; the method was immunoSEQ multiplex PCR. Of about 95,000 clones listed, almost 75% are singletons. The CDR3 sequence is 13 residues long. Germline V gene data show CDR1 as SGHRS and CDR2 as YFSETQ. Trimming removed 0 bases at V and 5 bases at J, with 8 bases between. This clonotype was sampled from a male donor with HIV. Material: uncultured baseline CD8+ T cells from peripheral blood mononuclear cells (PBMCs). The chain combines TRBV5-1 with TRBJ2-5; D may be TRBD1 (6 bases). Here the CDR3 DNA reads TGCGCCAGCAGCTTGGGGCAGGGGGAGACCCAGTACTTC. Its translation: CASSLGQGETQYF.